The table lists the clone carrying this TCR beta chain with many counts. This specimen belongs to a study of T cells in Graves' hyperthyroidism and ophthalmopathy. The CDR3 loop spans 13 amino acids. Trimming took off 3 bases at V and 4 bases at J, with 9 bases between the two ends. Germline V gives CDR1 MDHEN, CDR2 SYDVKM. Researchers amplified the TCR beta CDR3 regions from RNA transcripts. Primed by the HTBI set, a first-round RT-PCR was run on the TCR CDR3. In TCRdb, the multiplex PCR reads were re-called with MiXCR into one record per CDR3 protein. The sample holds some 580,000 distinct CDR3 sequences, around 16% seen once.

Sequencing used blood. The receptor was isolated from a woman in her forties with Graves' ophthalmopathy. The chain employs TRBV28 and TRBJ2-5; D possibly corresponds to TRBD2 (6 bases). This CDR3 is CASSFSGGETQYF. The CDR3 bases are TGTGCCAGCAGTTTCTCCGGGGGAGAGACCCAGTACTTC.